These T cell receptor beta chains were read from a single sample in a study of beta chain features in type 1 diabetes. The data were produced by immunoSEQ multiplex PCR, yet TCRdb's version contains in-frame clones alone and is incomplete. The sample yields some 150,000 clones, 9.2% seen once. Sequencing was done on a sample of central memory CD4+ T cells from blood. These receptors were obtained from a man between 18 and 35 years old in good health. The CDR3 runs from the conserved cysteine through the conserved F or W. The D gene is left open where the match is weak. Rows may omit the clone size; those that give it use once, few, many or a size class.

j_call | v_call | clone_size | d_call | cdr3_nt | cdr3_aa
TRBJ2-5 | TRBV30 | NA | NA | TGTGCCTGGAGTGTACGGGGAGGAGAGACCCAGTACTTC | CAWSVRGGETQYF
TRBJ2-1 | TRBV7-2 | few | TRBD2 | TGTGCCAGCAGTTATAGCGGGGGGGGCGGGAATGAGCAGTTCTTC | CASSYSGGGGNEQFF
TRBJ2-1 | TRBV5-1 | NA | NA | TGCGCCAGCAGCTTGATCGTCTCCTACAATGAGCAGTTCTTC | CASSLIVSYNEQFF
TRBJ1-6 | TRBV11-2 | NA | NA | TGTGCCAGCAGCTTTCCTTCGGGGAATTCACCCCTCCACTTT | CASSFPSGNSPLHF
TRBJ1-3 | TRBV6-5 | NA | TRBD1 | TGTGCCAGCAGGGGGACAGGGTACGGTGGAAACACCATATATTTT | CASRGTGYGGNTIYF
TRBJ2-1 | TRBV7-6 | NA | TRBD2 | TGTGCCAGCAGCGTACCCCCTAGCGGGGGCCCCTACAATGAGCAGTTCTTC | CASSVPPSGGPYNEQFF
TRBJ2-7 | TRBV2 | NA | TRBD1 | TGTGCCAGCAAAGGGGGACAGAATCCCTCCTACGAGCAGTACTTC | CASKGGQNPSYEQYF
TRBJ2-5 | TRBV5-5 | NA | NA | TGTGCCAGCAGCTTGGGACTACAGACCCAGTACTTC | CASSLGLQTQYF
TRBJ1-1 | TRBV4-1 | few | NA | TGCGCCAGCAGCCAAGATCTTAATCAGGGGTTTTTGGGAGCTTTCTTT | CASSQDLNQGFLGAFF
TRBJ2-1 | TRBV21-1 | NA | NA | TGTGCCAGCAGCAAAGCTCCCCGGACAGGGAGGACCTACAATGAGCAGTTCTTC | CASSKAPRTGRTYNEQFF
TRBJ2-7 | TRBV18 | NA | TRBD1 | TGTGCCAGCTCGCCTCAGACAGGGGGCTACGAGCAGTACTTC | CASSPQTGGYEQYF
TRBJ1-5 | TRBV7-2 | few | TRBD1 | TGTGCCAGCAGCGTAACAGGGGGGGGTTTGGGGCAGCCCCAGCATTTT | CASSVTGGGLGQPQHF
TRBJ2-3 | TRBV6-6 | few | TRBD1 | TGTGCCAGCAGCCAGGGGGCTCCAGATACGCAGTATTTT | CASSQGAPDTQYF
TRBJ1-5 | TRBV5-1 | few | NA | TGCGCCAGCAGCTTGGATGGAGGGCGCGGTCAGCCCCAGCATTTT | CASSLDGGRGQPQHF
TRBJ2-5 | TRBV28 | many | NA | TGTGCCAGCAGTACCCGTCGGGATCCACCGAAAGAGACCCAGTACTTC | CASSTRRDPPKETQYF
TRBJ2-6 | TRBV30 | many | NA | TGTGCCTGGAGCTATCCGGGGGCTGGGGCCAACGTCCTGACTTTC | CAWSYPGAGANVLTF
TRBJ2-2 | TRBV4-1 | NA | NA | TGCGCCAGTGGAGACGCGAACACCGGGGAGCTGTTTTTT | CASGDANTGELFF
TRBJ1-2 | TRBV18 | NA | NA | TGTGCCAGCTCACCGGACAGCTATGGCTACACCTTC | CASSPDSYGYTF
TRBJ2-3 | TRBV30 | NA | TRBD2 | TGTGCCTGGAGTTTAGCGGGGGGAATAGATACGCAGTATTTT | CAWSLAGGIDTQYF
TRBJ2-7 | TRBV4-1 | NA | NA | TGCGCCAGCAGCCGCTTAACTAGTGGAACCTACGAGCAGTACTTC | CASSRLTSGTYEQYF
TRBJ2-7 | TRBV11-2 | NA | TRBD2 | TGTGCCAGCAGGTCTGTAGCGGGGTCCTACGAGCAGTACTTC | CASRSVAGSYEQYF
TRBJ1-3 | TRBV5-1 | NA | NA | TGCGCCAGCAGACAGGGCGACTACTCTGGAAACACCATATATTTT | CASRQGDYSGNTIYF
TRBJ2-7 | TRBV10-3 | NA | TRBD1 | TGTGCCATCAGTGAGCCCGAGAAGGGGGCTGGTGAGCAGTACTTC | CAISEPEKGAGEQYF
TRBJ2-3 | TRBV7-8 | NA | NA | TGTGCCAGCAGCTCAATCAGAGGGCCAGATACGCAGTATTTT | CASSSIRGPDTQYF
TRBJ2-5 | TRBV19 | NA | NA | TGTGCCAGTAGTACTTACCACACAGGAAAACCAGAGACCCAGTACTTC | CASSTYHTGKPETQYF
TRBJ2-3 | TRBV25-1 | few | TRBD2 | TGTGCCAGCAGTGAGAGCCAGCGGGGGGGCCCAGATACGCAGTATTTT | CASSESQRGGPDTQYF
TRBJ2-1 | TRBV9 | few | TRBD2 | TGTGCCAGCAGCCCTAGCGGGGGGTACAATGAGCAGTTCTTC | CASSPSGGYNEQFF
TRBJ2-7 | TRBV10-3 | many | NA | TGTGCCATCAGTGACCCTCGGGACAACTACGAGCAGTACTTC | CAISDPRDNYEQYF
TRBJ1-5 | TRBV6-1 | NA | TRBD1 | TGTGCCAGCAGACTCGACAGGGATCAGCCCCAGCATTTT | CASRLDRDQPQHF
TRBJ1-5 | TRBV2 | NA | NA | TGTGCCAGGGGGGGACCGTTGCCCAATCAGCCCCAGCATTTT | CARGGPLPNQPQHF
TRBJ2-3 | TRBV10-3 | NA | TRBD2 | TGTGCCATCACCCCAGCGGGGAGCACAGATACGCAGTATTTT | CAITPAGSTDTQYF
TRBJ2-5 | TRBV19 | few | TRBD1 | TGTGCCAGTACATCTACAGGGGGAGGACGAGAGACCCAGTACTTC | CASTSTGGGRETQYF
TRBJ2-2 | TRBV9 | NA | NA | TGTGCCAGCAGCGTAGGCTCGGTCCCCCGGGGCGGGGAGCTGTTTTTT | CASSVGSVPRGGELFF
TRBJ1-5 | TRBV18 | NA | NA | TGTGCCAGCTCTGACAATAGCAATCAGCCCCAGCATTTT | CASSDNSNQPQHF
TRBJ1-4 | TRBV20-1 | NA | NA | TGCAGTGCTAGAGTCGGGGAAAAACTGTTTTTT | CSARVGEKLFF
TRBJ1-2 | TRBV9 | few | NA | TGTGCCAGCAGCGGCAGGGCGAATGGGGACTATGGCTACACCTTC | CASSGRANGDYGYTF
TRBJ2-7 | TRBV5-1 | many | NA | TGCGCCAGCAGCTTGGGACAAAAGGACATCTACGAGCAGTACTTC | CASSLGQKDIYEQYF
TRBJ2-2 | TRBV5-5 | few | NA | TGTGCCAGCAGCCTTTCCGTGGGAGCGAACACCGGGGAGCTGTTTTTT | CASSLSVGANTGELFF
TRBJ1-5 | TRBV5-1 | few | NA | TGCGCCAGCAGCTTTGAGGGGGTTAGCAATCAGCCCCAGCATTTT | CASSFEGVSNQPQHF
TRBJ2-1 | TRBV11-2 | NA | TRBD2 | TGTGCCAGCAGATCCCTTAGCGGGGGGTCGGTGGATGAGCAGTTCTTC | CASRSLSGGSVDEQFF
TRBJ2-7 | TRBV9 | NA | TRBD1 | TGTGCCAGCAGCGTAGGGACAGGATACTACGAGCAGTACTTC | CASSVGTGYYEQYF
TRBJ1-6 | TRBV5-1 | NA | NA | TGCGCCAGCAGTTTCGGACAGACCAATTCACCCCTCCACTTT | CASSFGQTNSPLHF
TRBJ1-1 | TRBV18 | few | TRBD1 | TGTGCCAGCTCAACTCGACAGGGTATGAACACTGAAGCTTTCTTT | CASSTRQGMNTEAFF
TRBJ1-2 | TRBV6-5 | NA | TRBD1 | TGTGCCAGCACCGGGGGGGACAGAGCATATGGCTACACCTTC | CASTGGDRAYGYTF
TRBJ1-3 | TRBV7-9 | NA | TRBD1 | TGTGCCAGCAGCCAGAGGCAGGGGGTGGACACCATATATTTT | CASSQRQGVDTIYF
TRBJ2-5 | TRBV6-5 | few | NA | TGTGCCAGCAGTCGGACAGCACAAGAGACCCAGTACTTC | CASSRTAQETQYF
TRBJ2-5 | TRBV25-1 | few | TRBD2 | TGTGCCAGCAGTGAACCTAGCGGGGGGGCGGAGACCCAGTACTTC | CASSEPSGGAETQYF
TRBJ2-7 | TRBV6-1 | NA | NA | TGTGCCAGCAGTGAAGCCCCAGGACAGTATTACGAGCAGTACTTC | CASSEAPGQYYEQYF
TRBJ2-1 | TRBV7-3 | few | TRBD1 | TGTGCCAGCAGCGCCTCCGGGACAGGGGTGCACAATGAGCAGTTCTTC | CASSASGTGVHNEQFF
TRBJ2-3 | TRBV6-5 | few | TRBD2 | TGTGCCAGCAGTCCCCGGGGGGGCCACGGAGATACGCAGTATTTT | CASSPRGGHGDTQYF